These T cell receptor beta chains were read from a single sample in a study of neurological immune-mediated disorders. TCRdb reprocessed the 5' RACE reads via MiXCR and lists one record per CDR3 protein. Of 55,000 to 75,000 distinct CDR3 sequences detected, roughly 13% appear once; the ten largest clones hold over 8.5%. The sample consisted of PBMCs. The receptors shown here come from a woman aged 60-75 years with HTLV-1-associated myelopathy (HAM/TSP). Both conserved end residues are part of each CDR3.

>TRBV20-1|TRBJ2-7
CSARGWDSYEQYF
>TRBV4-1|TRBJ1-1
CASSQVLRAEAFF
>TRBV5-1|TRBJ2-7
CASSPGQGIGYEQYF
>TRBV5-1|TRBJ1-1
CASSLGRDRGVSTEAFF
>TRBV28|TRBJ2-1
CASSESGKGSYNEQFF
>TRBV13|TRBJ2-2
CASSLAGLDIAYTGELFF
>TRBV5-5|TRBJ2-2
CASSRDRADTRELFF
>TRBV10-3|TRBJ2-2
CAISEFMTGGNGELFF
>TRBV20-1|TRBJ1-2
CSARAGIGRLYGYTF
>TRBV29-1|TRBJ2-1
CSVERSMGLAGYNEQFF
>TRBV20-1|TRBJ2-3
CSAPIGSGRVIRTDTQYF
>TRBV20-1|TRBJ2-7
CSARHGGTYEQYF
>TRBV29-1|TRBJ2-7
CSTGQGAEQYF
>TRBV11-2|TRBJ2-7
CASSLGSLSNYEQYF
>TRBV5-1|TRBJ2-5
CASSPGLRVQETQYF
>TRBV28|TRBJ2-5
CASSSRRGLAGVETQYF
>TRBV5-1|TRBJ2-2
CASSLELAGGPNTGELFF
>TRBV5-1|TRBJ2-1
CASSFRGANNEQFF
>TRBV6-4|TRBJ2-2
CASSDSIYSGKLTGELFF
>TRBV6-5|TRBJ2-3
CASSYSGRGGTDTQYF
>TRBV6-1|TRBJ2-3
CASSDLDASDRTQYF
>TRBV5-6|TRBJ2-1
CATKVGFSYNEQFF
>TRBV28|TRBJ2-1
CASSLSQGWNYNEQFF
>TRBV20-1|TRBJ2-1
CSARVPGQDYNEQFF
>TRBV7-2|TRBJ2-7
CATQPGTGRGEQYF
>TRBV5-1|TRBJ1-1
CASSSRTGWGRTEAFF
>TRBV27|TRBJ1-2
CASSLDPSSPRYDYTF
>TRBV27|TRBJ2-7
CASSLNRGKQYF
>TRBV11-1|TRBJ2-3
CASSPSGSTRTDTQYF
>TRBV2|TRBJ2-7
CASRKTALAMNEQYF
>TRBV12-3/TRBV12-4|TRBJ1-2
CASSLGGNYGYTF
>TRBV19|TRBJ2-7
CASNPGQGRAEQYF
>TRBV4-1|TRBJ1-4
CASSRFRNEKLFF
>TRBV29-1|TRBJ2-4
CSAGDPPNIQYF
>TRBV6-6|TRBJ1-2
CATLVGTNNYGYTF
>TRBV5-1|TRBJ2-3
CASSLGVSGSTDTQYF
>TRBV10-2|TRBJ1-3
CASSDAPLITGGVGNTIYF
>TRBV20-1|TRBJ2-7
CSASGGFAGGRYEQYF
>TRBV5-1|TRBJ2-1
CASSLVVTTSGIYNEQFF
>TRBV20-1|TRBJ2-3
CSASPSGRATDTQYF
>TRBV12-3/TRBV12-4|TRBJ1-5
CASSYGQGARGNQPQHF
>TRBV5-1|TRBJ2-1
CASSFEGLISTYNEQFF
>TRBV4-1|TRBJ2-7
CASSQDMKNEQYF
>TRBV6-5|TRBJ2-2
CASSYWGQGNTGELFF
>TRBV3-1|TRBJ2-5
CASSPWAGPQETQYF
>TRBV4-1|TRBJ1-4
CASRKEKLFF
>TRBV5-1|TRBJ2-5
CASSFYGTSGTRETQYF
>TRBV7-7|TRBJ2-3
CASSFSPRSTDTQYF
>TRBV6-1|TRBJ2-7
CATTGTGFEQYF
>TRBV29-1|TRBJ2-7
CSVEGPDKPYEQYF
>TRBV10-1|TRBJ2-2
CASSESKGDTGELFF
>TRBV20-1|TRBJ1-1
CSAPGPLNTEAFF
>TRBV20-1|TRBJ2-2
CSALNTGELFF
>TRBV29-1|TRBJ1-1
CSVEGTGGAFF
>TRBV5-6|TRBJ1-5
CASSLWGGGNQPQHF